These T cell receptor beta chains were read from a single sample in a study of regulatory T cells in long-lasting Graves disease. TCRdb re-derived calls from the multiplex PCR reads in MiXCR, one entry per CDR3 protein. The sample holds 450,000 to 700,000 distinct CDR3 sequences, approximately 15% seen once. A further study also used this sample, focusing on T cells in Graves' hyperthyroidism and ophthalmopathy.

This sample comprised peripheral blood mononuclear cells (PBMCs), obtained at new diagnosis, from a patient treated with antithyroid drugs. The receptor source for this set is a man aged 25-45 years with Graves disease. The CDR3 runs from the conserved cysteine through the conserved F or W. The D gene is left open where the match is weak. Not every row has a clone size; where given, it reads once, few, many or a size class.

size	length	J	V	D	DNA	CDR3
many	14	TRBJ2-3	TRBV6-2/TRBV6-3	NA	TGTGCCAGCAGTTACGGCAGGGGAGGAGATACGCAGTATTTT	CASSYGRGGDTQYF
NA	12	TRBJ2-7	TRBV18	NA	TGTGCCAGCTCACCGTCGACAGCCGAGCAGTACTTC	CASSPSTAEQYF
NA	15	TRBJ2-3	TRBV9	NA	TGTGCCAGCCACAACGGGAGTATCCGCACAGATACGCAGTATTTT	CASHNGSIRTDTQYF
many	14	TRBJ2-2	TRBV2	NA	TGTGCCAGCAGTGAAGAGGCGAACACCGGGGAGCTGTTTTTT	CASSEEANTGELFF
few	16	TRBJ2-1	TRBV27	NA	TGTGCCAGCAGTTTTAGTCGGGCTAGCCTTTACAATGAGCAGTTCTTC	CASSFSRASLYNEQFF
many	12	TRBJ1-5	TRBV20-1	NA	TGCAGTGCTGGTAATAGCAATCAGCCCCAGCATTTT	CSAGNSNQPQHF
NA	11	TRBJ2-3	TRBV20-1	NA	TGCAGTGCCCCGCGGACAGATACGCAGTATTTT	CSAPRTDTQYF
many	19	TRBJ2-6	TRBV7-2	NA	TGTGCCAGCAGCTTTCATGGTCCGGGCGGAAGCTCTGGGGCCAACGTCCTGACTTTC	CASSFHGPGGSSGANVLTF
many	17	TRBJ1-4	TRBV2	TRBD1	TGTGCCAGCAGTGAAGGGACAGGGGCGGCCCGCGGTGAAAAACTGTTTTTT	CASSEGTGAARGEKLFF
many	12	TRBJ2-7	TRBV3-1	TRBD2	TGTGCCAGCAGCCAGGGAGCGGGGTCGAGTTACTTC	CASSQGAGSSYF
few	16	TRBJ2-5	TRBV4-1	TRBD2	TGCGCCAGCAGCCAAGCCCGGCGGGAGGTAGGAGAGACCCAGTACTTC	CASSQARREVGETQYF
many	16	TRBJ2-7	TRBV20-1	TRBD2	TGCAGTGCTACCACCCGAGCGGGATTTAACACCAACGAGCAGTACTTC	CSATTRAGFNTNEQYF
many	15	TRBJ2-2	TRBV11-2	NA	TGTGCCAGCAGCTTAGGAGTCGCGAACACCGGGGAGCTGTTTTTT	CASSLGVANTGELFF
many	13	TRBJ1-3	TRBV29-1	TRBD1	TGCAGCGTTGGACAGGGTTCTTGGAACACCATATATTTT	CSVGQGSWNTIYF